The present entry profiles one T cell receptor beta chain with its context. Antigen specificity is unknown. This entry is derived from a study of shared clonotypes between healthy human individuals. Study-wide background: Each donor contributed plates that comprised three CD4 naive, three CD4 memory, two CD8 naive and one CD8 memory.

Losses at the gene ends were 4 bases for V and 1 base for J; bases not matched to a gene: 6. This CDR3 comprises 15 residues. Germline V gene data show CDR1 as SGHRS and CDR2 as YFSETQ. Study-level findings and limits: Naive subsets typically showed greater estimated richness than memory subsets.

Splitting of CD4+ cells produced CD45RA+ naive and CD45RA-negative memory subsets. Once extracted for a subset, genomic DNA was divided evenly among several immunoSEQ plates. Assay: immunoSEQ multiplex PCR; the TCRdb copy retains only in-frame clones and omits some. The sample lists 2,100,000 or so clones; roughly 95% were seen once. This sequence was found in a man younger than 35 in good health. V is TRBV5-1 and J is TRBJ2-3; 7 nucleotides agree with TRBD1. The sequencing input was naive CD4+ T cells sorted from blood. Described subset: CD45RA+ positively selected. The CDR3 coding sequence is TGCGCCAGCAGCCGGGACAGTGCCGGCACAGATACGCAGTATTTT. Its protein product is CASSRDSAGTDTQYF.